This passage covers 8 T cell receptor beta chains from one sample sequenced in a study of shared clonotypes between healthy human individuals. Clones were read by immunoSEQ multiplex PCR, and TCRdb kept only the in-frame ones, dropping some. The sample has 600,000 to 800,000 clones; around 70% are singletons. The specimen sequenced was memory CD4+ T cells sorted from blood. Noted subset: CD45RA-negative fraction. These receptors were obtained from a woman aged 25-40 years in good health.

The chain employs TRBV28 and TRBJ1-1; weak D call: TRBD1 (6 bases). V lost 3 bases, J lost 8 bases, and 10 bases lay in between. Germline-derived CDR1 and CDR2 are MDHEN and SYDVKM. The CDR3 sequence is 12 residues long. DNA of the CDR3: TGTGCCAGCAGTTTGGGGGGACACGAAGCTTTCTTT. This translates into CASSLGGHEAFF.

The V and J genes are TRBV5-3 and TRBJ2-7, with 7 bases matching TRBD1. TRBV5-3 qualifies as an ORF whose function is uncertain. The CDR3 is made up of 16 amino acids. Trimming took 4 bases from V and 4 from J; bases not matched to a gene: 14. The CDR3 nucleotides are TGTGCCAGAAGCCAATGGGGACAGAAGGCGATTTACGAGCAGTACTTC. It specifies CARSQWGQKAIYEQYF.

The chain links TRBV1 to TRBJ2-5; the table names TRBD2, a call not compared with the DNA. TRBJ2-7 explains the end of the DNA better; the J call may be wrong. TRBV1 is noted as a pseudogene. CDR3 length: 20 residues. DNA of the CDR3: TGCACCAGCAGCCAAGCTGCGGGTAGAAGCTACTCCCCGGTGGGTTACGAGCAGTACTTC. Translated: CTSSQAAGRSYSPVGYEQYF.

This clone was recorded only once. V gene TRBV11-2 combines with J gene TRBJ2-3; D gene ambiguous. V lost 5 bases and J lost 4, with 13 bases in between. The V gene's germline CDR1 is SGHAT and CDR2 FQNNGV. The CDR3 extends over 14 amino acids. The CDR3 loop reads CASSLTPRADTQYF. CDR3 bases: TGTGCCAGCAGCCTAACCCCTAGAGCAGATACGCAGTATTTT.

The CDR3 nucleotides are TGTGCCAGCAGCCGAAGGCCCAGACTAGCGGAGAACACCGGGGAGCTGTTTTTT. It yields the protein CASSRRPRLAENTGELFF. The chain links TRBV14 to TRBJ2-2; the match to TRBD2 covers 9 bases. The CDR3 length is 18 residues. V lost 4 bases and J lost 1; bases outside the gene matches: 10. Germline CDR1 reads SGHDN; CDR2 reads FVKESK.

The rearrangement links TRBV4-2 to TRBJ2-5; the match to TRBD1 covers 7 bases. Per the germline V gene, CDR1 is LGHNA and CDR2 is YNFKEQ. The CDR3 length is 14 residues. J was trimmed by 2 bases and V by 7 bases; bases with no gene match: 7. The CDR3 DNA sequence: TGTGCCAGCACGACAGGGAATCGACAAGAGACCCAGTACTTC. Its protein is CASTTGNRQETQYF.

This clone was seen a few times. CDR3 nucleotides: TGTGCCAGCAGCTTAAACGGACAGGGCCTAAGCAATCAGCCCCAGCATTTT. Protein product: CASSLNGQGLSNQPQHF. The chain joins TRBV7-8 to TRBJ1-5; 8 positions agree with TRBD1. This CDR3 has 17 residues. V lost 2 bases and J lost 1; bases outside the gene matches: 7. Germline V CDR1 and CDR2: SGHVS, FQNEAQ.

The sample holds many counts of this clone. V usage is TRBV19 and J usage is TRBJ1-2; 8 positions match TRBD1. CDR3 size: 14 residues. Germline V gives CDR1 LNHDA, CDR2 SQIVND (reference sequence). Germline trimming cut 3 bases from V and 6 bases from J; bases unmatched to any gene: 6. CDR3 in amino acids: CASSMDRVRDGYTF. The CDR3 region has the DNA TGTGCCAGTAGTATGGACAGGGTAAGGGATGGCTACACCTTC.